This T cell receptor (beta chain) stems from a study of cytomegalovirus exposure and HLA in healthy donors (dated by TCRdb to 2017 to 2019). General notes on the study: In an earlier analysis of around 540 of the donors, about 270 Gb of sequence data and some 100 million unique TCR beta sequences from roughly 200 million T cells were reported. On average, roughly 200,000 unique TCR beta nucleotide sequences were sequenced per donor among some 430 genotyped donors of the cohort, with 15% to 20% of those sequences being non-productive. About five DR-DQ haplotypes were treated as single units for association and clustering because of strong linkage in the cohort. In the later analysis, no new phenotypic data were used to find candidate immune exposures; instead, reliance was placed on TCR beta sequences and their occurrence across donors. The study profiled the T cell repertoires of approximately 700 subjects by immunosequencing and related them to cytomegalovirus serostatus. The study was designed to test whether signatures of past pathogen exposure could be identified by cataloging public T cell receptors. Along with the roughly 670-subject first cohort, a separate validation cohort of over a hundred different subjects was used. Roughly 320 gigabases of sequencing data and around 85 million unique TCR sequences made up an early release that covered 500 to 650 HLA-typed donors. A later analysis re-analyzed previously published TCR beta repertoires from hundreds of donors and added high-resolution HLA genotyping to study TCR occurrence patterns. The number of donors typed differed by locus, with about 629-630 for A, B, C, DRB1 and DQB1, roughly 520 for DQA1, nearly 610 for DPA1, and about 450 for DPB1. A later genetic analysis used genome-wide SNP genotypes for about 60% of the roughly 700 donors, treating that subset as a discovery cohort. Alongside the repertoire data, information on donor age, sex, ethnicity and CMV serostatus was compiled. Both class I and class II loci were covered by HLA typing, at four-digit resolution. Every discovery cohort repertoire had been produced on one sequencing platform. The study combined high-throughput TCR immunosequencing, statistical association of individual TCRs with disease status, and machine learning to predict cytomegalovirus infection status. An earlier analysis of 587 of the donors used high-throughput TCR beta sequencing to judge whether each TCR beta V gene segment behaved as functional or pseudogenic. Among the roughly 400 genotyped donors, approximately 81% belonged to the genetic ancestry cluster associated with self-reported Caucasian donors. The paper's findings and limits, for the study overall: In a later analysis, TCR association rates were found to vary across HLA loci, with the most associated TCRs seen for DRB1 alleles and the fewest for HLA-C alleles. In vitro tests confirmed that a few of the cytomegalovirus-associated TCR beta chains recognize cytomegalovirus antigens. It was suggested by the authors that the approach could potentially be generalized to other disease states and immunological phenotypes. According to a later genetic analysis, donors in an Asian-associated ancestry cluster had fewer N-insertions in productive TCRs than the approximately 630-donor mean. Correlated functional status among segregating V segments might be attributable to linkage disequilibrium, but an unknown experimental factor could not be ruled out. A cluster of highly shared sequence variants was judged likely to be a technical artifact of the sequencing pipeline. The cohort was sequenced for TCR beta chains only, and without alpha or paired-chain data the features that could be detected were limited. Immune exposure information for the cohort was limited to CMV serostatus. An association between a missense DCLRE1C variant and V-gene and J-gene trimming of TCR beta chains was found in a later genetic analysis and replicated in an independent cohort. Because HLA typing was missing for some donors at each locus, association tests included only the typed subset. In a later analysis, several top co-occurrence clusters were reported to appear linked to parvovirus B19, influenza, CMV and Epstein-Barr virus. The earlier analysis of approximately 590 of the donors excluded seventeen rarely observed V segments, including chromosome 9 orphons, because counts were too low. According to a later analysis, most CMV-associated TCR beta chains appeared to be HLA-restricted, and the HLA associations seemed to be driven largely by CMV exposure. In both the original and validation cohorts, the classifier was reported to diagnose cytomegalovirus status with high specificity and sensitivity. Roughly uniform sequencing depth across donors was assumed in presence/absence analyses, although this assumption may not hold. Because the 87-base-pair reads could not distinguish some IMGT-functional V segments, including TRBV6-2 and TRBV6-3, those segments were excluded. Specific HLA alleles were associated with 15,000 to 20,000 TCR beta sequences at a false discovery rate of 0.05 in a later analysis. In an earlier analysis of approximately 600 of the donors, most TCR beta V segments were observed in productive rearrangements about 90% or about 30% of the time, broadly matching IMGT annotations. Assigning TCR associations to individual alleles was difficult when HLA alleles, especially DR and DQ, strongly co-occurred. The study gave a list of 150 to 200 TCR beta chains associated with cytomegalovirus. A further reported finding was that TCR beta sequences accurately predicted the HLA-A and HLA-B alleles for most subjects in the first cohort. In a later analysis, HLA-associated TCR beta chains showed more clonal expansion and lower generation probabilities than non-associated chains that were equally common. While some public TCRs were present in many individuals, most TCR sequences turned up only very rarely across donors.

Looking up the germline V gene yields CDR1 SGHRS and CDR2 YFSETQ. The CDR3 runs 15 residues from the cysteine to the phenylalanine. Left in the record is the CDR3 DNA by itself, 45 bases read in frame from the first base. V ends up 1 base short and J 5 bases short, with an unmatched junction base count of 4. The cohort consisted of 600 to 700 healthy bone marrow donors. Cohort members were all nominally healthy when sampled, although unrecorded immune exposures were likely present. The donor was CMV seronegative and belonged to the group of around 400 seronegative cohort members. Every donor gave a peripheral blood sample, and the peripheral blood mononuclear cells from that sample were used for TCR beta sequencing. The Qiagen DNeasy Blood Extraction Kit was used to extract genomic DNA from the blood cell samples. The library was prepared using the immunoSEQ multiplex PCR assay. For the multiplex PCR, a mixture combining 60 forward primers for TCR Vbeta segments and 13 reverse primers for TCR Jbeta segments was used. The CDR3 region of rearranged TCR beta genes was amplified from genomic DNA by a multiplex PCR assay. The Illumina HiSeq System was used to sequence the amplified TCR beta libraries as 87-base-pair reads. The published analysis was carried out like this. In a later analysis, tens of millions of unique TCR beta chains were counted across the 690 or so repertoires, and approximately 11 million of these chains were shared by at least two donors. Raw reads were error-corrected and collapsed into unique sequences with a nearest-neighbor algorithm that merged closely related sequences to remove PCR and sequencing errors. To assign V, D and J gene segments, CDR3 sequences were aligned to IMGT reference sequences. For a sequence to be retained, at least a six-nucleotide match to both a V gene segment and a J gene segment was required. Rearrangements were called productive when the CDR3 lacked stop codons and stayed in frame with V and J; all others were non-productive. CDR3 was defined according to IMGT convention as the region running from the second conserved V-encoded cysteine to the conserved J-encoded phenylalanine. Sequences without an unambiguous match to a single V gene segment were excluded from the earlier analysis of 587 of the donors. In an earlier analysis of around 600 of the donors, V segments were called functional above 56.7% productive rearrangements and were called segregating when the between-donor standard deviation exceeded 5%. A statistical classification framework was built for diagnosing cytomegalovirus status from the catalog of TCR beta chain sequences. In a later analysis, V and J genes were assigned by comparing TCR nucleotide sequences against IMGT/GENE-DB human TR gene sequences. Using the TCRdist pipeline, a later analysis assigned CDR3 sequences along with most-parsimonious VDJ recombination scenarios. In a later analysis, each TCR beta chain was defined by its CDR3 amino acid sequence together with its V-gene family, and reads without a unique V-gene family were excluded. As a way to deal with suspected cross-contamination and a sequencing artifact, a later analysis dropped 450 to 700 nucleotide sequences that were highly shared and had low generation probability. In a later analysis, a clonal expansion index for each public chain was calculated from normalized within-repertoire ranks of inferred template counts. In a later analysis, generation probabilities were computed with a VDJ recombination model fitted to out-of-frame rearrangements, and the resulting probabilities were checked against IGoR. In a later analysis, hypergeometric tests were used to score TCR-TCR, TCR-HLA and TCR-CMV co-occurrence, with a repertoire-size bias correction applied to TCR pairs. In a later analysis, false discovery rates were estimated by permuting HLA or CMV assignments 20 times. In a later analysis, co-occurring TCRs were grouped using DBSCAN, and TCRdist sequence similarity was added for clustering within HLA-allele-positive subsets. Repertoires with fewer than 30,000 or more than 120,000 public chains, plus five repertoires with anomalous nucleotide sharing, were excluded from co-occurrence clustering. TCRdb limited this immuneACCESS table to in-frame rearrangements with V and J called. A share of clones is missing; checked studies link under half to unresolved V genes, and the rest is unexplained. Clone size and V and J calls were adopted from that table, with D and trimming inferred from the DNA. The sample table shows 110,000 or so clones, and about four fifths are seen once. The ten largest clonotypes hold roughly 2.2% of the sample.

As for this clone: Its antigen has not been determined. No base-level quality is on record; no much larger clone is a single base apart. Other DNA sequences in this sample translate to the same CDR3.

Recombination connected TRBV5-1 to TRBJ2-5, with TRBD2 identical over 11 junction bases. This sequence was found in a woman in her thirties or forties in good health and CMV-seronegative. The specimen was PBMCs. In nucleotides, the sequence is TGCGCCAGCAGCTTGTGGGCTAGCGGGGGGGAGACCCAGTACTTC. The translation is CASSLWASGGETQYF.